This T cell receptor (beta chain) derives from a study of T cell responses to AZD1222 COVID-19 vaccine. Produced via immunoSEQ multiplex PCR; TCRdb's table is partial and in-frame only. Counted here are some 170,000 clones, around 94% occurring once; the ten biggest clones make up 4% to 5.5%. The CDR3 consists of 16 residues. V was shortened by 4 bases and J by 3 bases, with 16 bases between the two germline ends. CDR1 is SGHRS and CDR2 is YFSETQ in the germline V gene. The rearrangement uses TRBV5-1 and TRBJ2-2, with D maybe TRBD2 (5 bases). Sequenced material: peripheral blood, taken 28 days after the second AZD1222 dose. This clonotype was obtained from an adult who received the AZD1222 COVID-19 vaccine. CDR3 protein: CASSPTPERDTGELFF. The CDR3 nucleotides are TGCGCCAGCAGCCCGACCCCTGAGAGGGACACCGGGGAGCTGTTTTTT.